This T cell receptor beta chain was documented in a study of blood T cell repertoires in COVID-19. About the study: PBMCs, B-cell-depleted T cells, or T cells were the source of the cDNA or gDNA that made up the material.

Assay: immunoSEQ multiplex PCR; the TCRdb copy retains only in-frame clones and omits some. The table shows about 64,000 clones, with about nine tenths occurring only once. This CDR3 spans 12 amino acids. V was trimmed by 2 bases and J by 3 bases, leaving 8 bases between them. Germline values: CDR1 GTSNPN, CDR2 SVGIG (reference sequence). This chain joins TRBV30 and TRBJ2-7; D is perhaps TRBD1 (6 bases). The sample was peripheral blood. This receptor was obtained from a man over 45 with active COVID-19. In DNA form, the CDR3 reads TGTGCCTGGAGTCAACAGGGCTACGAGCAGTACTTC. Encoded protein: CAWSQQGYEQYF. The full variable domain, its missing parts supplied by reference TRBV30 and TRBJ2-7, is SQTIHQWPATLVQPVGSPLSLECTVEGTSNPNLYWYRQAAGRGLQLLFYSVGIGQISSEVPQNLSASRPQDRQFILSSKKLLLSDSGFYLCAWSQQGYEQYFGPGTRLTVT.